The rows below give T cell receptor beta chains drawn from one sample of a study of early T cells in non-severe SARS-CoV-2 infection. TCRdb reanalysed the 5' RACE reads using MiXCR and keeps one entry per CDR3 protein. The sample holds approximately 100,000 distinct CDR3 sequences, approximately 10% seen once. The material sequenced was whole blood. These receptors all come from an adult who was a healthcare worker with PCR-confirmed SARS-CoV-2 infection or an uninfected control (not recorded which). The CDR3 runs from the conserved cysteine through the conserved F or W. A D gene is named only where the DNA matches it firmly. A clone size is listed for some rows: how often the clone was seen (once, few, many), or a class if it is expanded.

. | TRBJ2-3 | TRBD1 | TRBV7-8 | CASSSGQGADTQYF | TGTGCCAGCAGCTCGGGACAGGGGGCAGATACGCAGTATTTT
few | TRBJ2-1 | TRBD2 | TRBV5-1 | CASSSRATSGRVPEQFF | TGCGCCAGCAGCTCCCGGGCGACTAGCGGGAGGGTACCCGAGCAGTTCTTC
many | TRBJ2-2 | . | TRBV24-1 | CATSGRANTGELFF | TGTGCCACCAGTGGGAGGGCGAACACCGGGGAGCTGTTTTTT
few | TRBJ2-7 | . | TRBV6-4 | CASSDSQNSAGYYEQYF | TGTGCCAGCAGTGACTCCCAAAACAGCGCCGGGTACTACGAGCAGTACTTC
many | TRBJ1-6 | TRBD1 | TRBV2 | CASSLGQGNSPLHF | TGTGCCAGCAGTTTAGGACAGGGGAATTCACCCCTCCACTTT
few | TRBJ2-3 | TRBD2 | TRBV20-1 | CSAPSQSGGSSTDTQYF | TGCAGTGCTCCATCACAGAGCGGGGGGTCGAGCACAGATACGCAGTATTTT
many | TRBJ2-1 | . | TRBV15 | CATSTDGPGKKAYNEQFF | TGTGCCACCAGCACGGACGGGCCGGGGAAAAAAGCCTACAATGAGCAGTTCTTC
. | TRBJ2-3 | . | TRBV20-1 | CSAPPQTADTQYF | TGCAGTGCTCCCCCCCAGACAGCAGATACGCAGTATTTT
few | TRBJ2-1 | TRBD2 | TRBV20-1 | CSAISGSSYNEQFF | TGCAGTGCTATTAGCGGGAGCTCCTACAATGAGCAGTTCTTC
many | TRBJ2-1 | . | TRBV18 | CASSPVSGSYNEQFF | TGTGCCAGCTCACCAGTGAGCGGCTCCTACAATGAGCAGTTCTTC
many | TRBJ2-7 | . | TRBV4-1 | CASSQGGGLLYEQYF | TGCGCCAGCAGCCAAGGGGGAGGATTACTCTACGAGCAGTACTTC
. | TRBJ2-3 | . | TRBV12-3/TRBV12-4 | CASSAGSYTDTQYF | TGTGCCAGCAGTGCCGGGTCCTACACAGATACGCAGTATTTT
few | TRBJ1-2 | . | TRBV18 | CASSPEGVSYGYTF | TGTGCCAGCTCACCGGAGGGGGTCTCCTATGGCTACACCTTC
few | TRBJ2-3 | TRBD2 | TRBV7-3 | CASRTGTSGVADTQYF | TGTGCCAGCAGGACCGGGACTAGCGGGGTAGCAGATACGCAGTATTTT
many | TRBJ1-1 | . | TRBV3-1 | CASSQKGPTREAFF | TGTGCCAGCAGCCAAAAGGGCCCGACCCGGGAAGCTTTCTTT
. | TRBJ2-5 | . | TRBV29-1 | CSVVTGPQETQYF | TGCAGCGTTGTAACTGGTCCCCAAGAGACCCAGTACTTC
many | TRBJ2-2 | . | TRBV7-3 | CASSFTGGPGELFF | TGTGCCAGCAGCTTTACTGGCGGGCCCGGGGAGCTGTTTTTT
many | TRBJ2-7 | TRBD2 | TRBV3-1 | CASSPGLAEYYEQYF | TGTGCCAGCAGCCCGGGACTAGCGGAATACTACGAGCAGTACTTC
many | TRBJ2-7 | . | TRBV13 | CASSLGMTAEQYF | TGTGCCAGCAGCTTAGGGATGACAGCCGAGCAGTACTTC
few | TRBJ2-3 | . | TRBV7-3 | CASSPRPYGGGTDTQYF | TGTGCCAGCAGCCCCCGTCCCTACGGAGGTGGCACAGATACGCAGTATTTT
many | TRBJ1-1 | . | TRBV6-1 | CASSEVKGRDTEAFF | TGTGCCAGCAGTGAAGTAAAGGGGAGGGACACTGAAGCTTTCTTT
. | TRBJ2-3 | . | TRBV29-1 | CSVGGGEDTQYF | TGCAGCGTTGGTGGCGGGGAGGATACGCAGTATTTT
. | TRBJ1-1 | TRBD1 | TRBV28 | CASSWTGGRAFF | TGTGCCAGCAGTTGGACAGGGGGCCGCGCTTTCTTT
few | TRBJ2-7 | . | TRBV5-1 | CASSRGNRPYEQYF | TGCGCCAGCAGCCGAGGTAACAGGCCCTACGAGCAGTACTTC
few | TRBJ2-7 | TRBD1 | TRBV6-1 | CASTDRAYTSYEQYF | TGTGCCAGCACTGACAGGGCGTACACCTCCTACGAGCAGTACTTC
few | TRBJ2-5 | TRBD2 | TRBV2 | CASKLAGVGSETQYF | TGTGCCAGCAAGCTAGCGGGGGTCGGATCAGAGACCCAGTACTTC
few | TRBJ2-1 | . | TRBV28 | CASLHRGTSYNEQFF | TGTGCCAGCCTCCACCGGGGGACCTCCTACAATGAGCAGTTCTTC
. | TRBJ2-1 | TRBD2 | TRBV24-1 | CATSGLAGGFNNEQFF | TGTGCCACCAGTGGGCTAGCGGGAGGGTTTAACAATGAGCAGTTCTTC
. | TRBJ2-7 | . | TRBV12-3/TRBV12-4 | CASRWDAEGYEQYF | TGTGCCAGCAGGTGGGACGCCGAGGGGTACGAGCAGTACTTC
few | TRBJ1-2 | . | TRBV7-2 | CASSPLQENYGYTF | TGTGCCAGCAGCCCCTTACAGGAGAACTATGGCTACACCTTC
many | TRBJ2-7 | TRBD1 | TRBV9 | CASSPTGAEQYF | TGTGCCAGCAGCCCCACAGGGGCCGAGCAGTACTTC
many | TRBJ2-7 | TRBD1 | TRBV20-1 | CSARPGGGYEQYF | TGCAGTGCTAGACCAGGGGGCGGCTACGAGCAGTACTTC
. | TRBJ1-6 | . | TRBV18 | CASSPDNNSPLHF | TGTGCCAGCTCACCTGACAATAATTCACCCCTCCACTTT
few | TRBJ2-5 | . | TRBV27 | CASSLSYFGETQYF | TGTGCCAGCAGTTTATCCTACTTTGGGGAGACCCAGTACTTC
few | TRBJ1-5 | . | TRBV11-2 | CASSLEARLAQHF | TGTGCCAGCAGCTTAGAGGCCAGGCTGGCCCAGCATTTT
many | TRBJ2-3 | TRBD2 | TRBV6-5 | CASSYSVAGSTDTQYF | TGTGCCAGCAGTTACTCTGTAGCGGGGAGCACAGATACGCAGTATTTT
many | TRBJ1-2 | TRBD1 | TRBV20-1 | CSAPPGQGVGGYTF | TGCAGTGCTCCCCCGGGACAGGGAGTAGGTGGCTACACCTTC
many | TRBJ1-1 | . | TRBV29-1 | CSVDRSMNTEAFF | TGCAGCGTTGACAGGTCCATGAACACTGAAGCTTTCTTT
few | TRBJ1-6 | TRBD1 | TRBV6-6 | CASRPTGDLYNSPLHF | TGTGCCAGCAGGCCGACAGGGGACCTTTATAATTCACCCCTCCACTTT
. | TRBJ2-7 | TRBD1 | TRBV6-2/TRBV6-3 | CATKDRTANEQYF | TGTGCCACCAAGGACAGGACCGCCAACGAGCAGTACTTC
many | TRBJ1-2 | . | TRBV7-9 | CASSHSPKGRGYTF | TGTGCCAGCAGCCATAGCCCTAAGGGACGTGGCTACACCTTC
many | TRBJ1-2 | TRBD1 | TRBV20-1 | CSASDTGGVNGYTF | TGCAGTGCTAGTGATACAGGGGGTGTGAATGGCTACACCTTC
many | TRBJ2-5 | . | TRBV4-1 | CASSQEGARRQYF | TGCGCCAGCAGCCAAGAAGGAGCGCGGCGCCAGTACTTC
many | TRBJ2-2 | . | TRBV24-1 | CATKADRSTGELFF | TGTGCCACCAAGGCGGACAGAAGCACCGGGGAGCTGTTTTTT
many | TRBJ2-7 | . | TRBV7-2 | CASSLPRQGYSYEQYF | TGTGCCAGCAGCTTACCCCGCCAGGGATACTCCTACGAGCAGTACTTC
. | TRBJ2-7 | . | TRBV27 | CASSLNRREQYF | TGTGCCAGCAGTTTAAACAGGCGGGAGCAGTACTTC
few | TRBJ1-4 | . | TRBV29-1 | CSVEGTTEKLFF | TGCAGCGTTGAAGGAACGACTGAAAAACTGTTTTTT
. | TRBJ2-1 | TRBD2 | TRBV7-2 | CASSSMAGEYNEQFF | TGTGCCAGCAGCTCTATGGCGGGGGAGTACAATGAGCAGTTCTTC
. | TRBJ1-4 | . | TRBV30 | CARATNEKLFF | TGTGCGCGAGCAACTAATGAAAAACTGTTTTTT
. | TRBJ2-7 | . | TRBV6-2/TRBV6-3 | CASSYLYSYEQYF | TGTGCCAGCAGTTACCTCTACTCCTACGAGCAGTACTTC
. | TRBJ2-1 | . | TRBV5-1 | CASSLGGEYNEQFF | TGCGCCAGCAGCTTGGGAGGGGAATACAATGAGCAGTTCTTC
few | TRBJ2-1 | . | TRBV6-1 | CASRTEFSYNEQFF | TGTGCCAGCAGGACGGAGTTCTCCTACAATGAGCAGTTCTTC